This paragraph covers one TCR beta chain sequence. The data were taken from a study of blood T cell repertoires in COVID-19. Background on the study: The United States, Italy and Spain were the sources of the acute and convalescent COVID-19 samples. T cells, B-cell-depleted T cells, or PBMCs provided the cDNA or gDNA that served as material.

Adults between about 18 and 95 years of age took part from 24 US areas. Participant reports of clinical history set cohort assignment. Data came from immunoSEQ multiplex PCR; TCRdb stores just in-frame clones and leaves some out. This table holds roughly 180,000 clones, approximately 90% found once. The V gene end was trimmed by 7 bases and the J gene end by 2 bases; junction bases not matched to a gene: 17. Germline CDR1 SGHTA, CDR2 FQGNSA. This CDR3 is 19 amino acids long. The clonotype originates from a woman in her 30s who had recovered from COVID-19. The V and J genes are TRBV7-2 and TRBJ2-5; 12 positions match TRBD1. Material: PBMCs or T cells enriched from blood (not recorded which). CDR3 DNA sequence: TGTGCCAGCACCCATCCGGGACAGGGGGCGTATCGGGTTCAAGAGACCCAGTACTTC. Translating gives CASTHPGQGAYRVQETQYF. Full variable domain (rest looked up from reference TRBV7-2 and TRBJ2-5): GAGVSQSPSNKVTEKGKDVELRCDPISGHTALYWYRQSLGQGLEFLIYFQGNSAPDKSGLPSDRFSAERTGGSVSTLTIQRTQQEDSAVYLCASTHPGQGAYRVQETQYFGPGTRLLVL.